These 3 T cell receptor beta chains were sequenced from one sample in a study of OX40 agonist ivuxolimab in advanced cancers. Profiling relied on immunoSEQ multiplex PCR, and the TCRdb table lists in-frame clones only, not all of them. The sample includes 55,000 to 70,000 clones, 80% to 95% of them seen just once. Sequencing used CD4+ or CD8+ T cells sorted from blood, obtained in a trial of the OX40 agonist ivuxolimab. Every receptor here comes from an adult with an advanced solid tumor such as melanoma, head and neck, liver or kidney cancer.

V gene TRBV6-6 combines with J gene TRBJ2-7; no clear D. This CDR3 is 14 amino acids long. Trimming cost V 0 bases and J 0 bases, with 6 bases left between them. The germline V gene encodes CDR1 MNHNY and CDR2 SVGAGI (reference sequence). For the CDR3, the DNA is TGTGCCAGCAGTTACTCAGGTTTCTCCTACGAGCAGTACTTC. It specifies CASSYSGFSYEQYF.

The CDR3 is CASSLDYEQYF. The CDR3 coding sequence is TGTGCCAGCAGCTTAGATTACGAGCAGTACTTC. The V gene is TRBV13, the J gene TRBJ2-7; D uncertain. This CDR3 region has 11 residues. The germline V gene encodes CDR1 PRHDT and CDR2 FYEKMQ (reference sequence). Trimming removed 1 base from V and 4 bases from J, with 2 bases in between.

The chain employs TRBV12-5 and TRBJ2-7, with D maybe TRBD1 (6 bases). This CDR3 has 13 amino acids. CDR1 is LGHNT, CDR2 FRNRAP, per germline. The V gene lost 3 bases and the J gene lost 3 bases, with 9 bases spanning the gap. The CDR3 reads CASGLGQHYEQYF. CDR3 DNA: TGTGCTAGTGGTTTAGGACAGCACTACGAGCAGTACTTC.